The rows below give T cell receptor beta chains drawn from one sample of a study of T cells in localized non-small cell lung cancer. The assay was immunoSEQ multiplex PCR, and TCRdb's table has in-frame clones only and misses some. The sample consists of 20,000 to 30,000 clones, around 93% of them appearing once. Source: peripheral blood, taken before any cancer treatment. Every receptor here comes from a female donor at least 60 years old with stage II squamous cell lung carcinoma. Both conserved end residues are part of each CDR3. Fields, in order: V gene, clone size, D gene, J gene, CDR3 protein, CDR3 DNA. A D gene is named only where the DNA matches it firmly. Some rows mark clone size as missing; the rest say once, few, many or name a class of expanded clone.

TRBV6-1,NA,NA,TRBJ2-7,CASSEVTGQYF,TGTGCCAGCAGTGAAGTTACAGGGCAGTACTTC
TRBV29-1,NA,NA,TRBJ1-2,CSVSGTDRAGGYTF,TGCAGCGTTTCCGGGACGGATCGGGCCGGAGGCTACACCTTC
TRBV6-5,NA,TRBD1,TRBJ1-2,CASSLTGNGYTF,TGTGCCAGCAGCCTGACAGGGAATGGCTACACCTTC
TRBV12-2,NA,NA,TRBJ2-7,CASRLDPPFGGPENEQYF,TGTGCAAGTCGCTTAGATCCCCCGTTCGGGGGGCCCGAGAACGAGCAGTACTTC
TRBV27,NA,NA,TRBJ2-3,CASSYTQPWDTQYF,TGTGCCAGCAGTTATACGCAACCGTGGGATACGCAGTATTTT
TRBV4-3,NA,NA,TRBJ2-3,CASSQGETSTDTQYF,TGCGCCAGCAGCCAAGGGGAAACTAGCACAGATACGCAGTATTTT
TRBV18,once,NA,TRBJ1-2,CASSPSNGRGYGYTF,TGTGCCAGCTCACCGAGTAATGGGAGGGGCTATGGCTACACCTTC
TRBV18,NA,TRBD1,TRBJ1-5,CASSPTGKGYSNQPQHF,TGTGCCAGCTCACCGACAGGGAAAGGGTATAGCAATCAGCCCCAGCATTTT
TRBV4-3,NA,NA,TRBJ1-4,CASSQDQGPTNEKLFF,TGCGCCAGCAGCCAAGACCAGGGCCCCACTAATGAAAAACTGTTTTTT
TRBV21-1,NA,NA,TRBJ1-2,CASSKGTNSLNYGYTF,TGTGCCAGCAGCAAAGGAACGAACAGTTTAAACTATGGCTACACCTTC
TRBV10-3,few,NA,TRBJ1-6,CAISGRDTPNSPLHF,TGTGCCATCAGTGGCAGAGACACTCCTAATTCACCCCTCCACTTT
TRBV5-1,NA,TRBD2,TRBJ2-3,CASSLGLAGLADTQYF,TGCGCCAGCAGCCTGGGACTAGCGGGGCTGGCAGATACGCAGTATTTT
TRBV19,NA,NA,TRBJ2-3,CASSITDTQYF,TGTGCCAGTAGTATCACAGATACGCAGTATTTT
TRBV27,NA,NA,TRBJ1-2,CASSFHPGGDYGYTF,TGTGCCAGCAGTTTTCACCCTGGGGGGGACTATGGCTACACCTTC
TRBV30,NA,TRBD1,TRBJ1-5,CAWSGTGGQPQHF,TGTGCCTGGAGTGGGACAGGGGGTCAGCCCCAGCATTTT
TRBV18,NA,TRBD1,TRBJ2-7,CASSPATGGSYEQYF,TGTGCCAGCTCACCGGCGACAGGGGGGTCCTACGAGCAGTACTTC
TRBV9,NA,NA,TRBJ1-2,CASRSDGRGGYTF,TGTGCCAGCAGATCGGACGGTCGAGGGGGCTACACCTTC
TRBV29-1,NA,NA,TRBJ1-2,CSVVTIVGYGYTF,TGCAGCGTTGTAACGATCGTCGGCTATGGCTACACCTTC
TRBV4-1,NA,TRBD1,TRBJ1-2,CASSPGQGEGYGYTF,TGCGCCAGCAGCCCAGGACAGGGAGAGGGCTATGGCTACACCTTC
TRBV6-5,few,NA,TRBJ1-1,CASGGQGFAAEAFF,TGTGCCAGCGGTGGTCAGGGTTTCGCAGCTGAAGCTTTCTTT
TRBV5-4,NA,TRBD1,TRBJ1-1,CASPNGQGREAFF,TGTGCCAGCCCAAACGGACAGGGACGTGAAGCTTTCTTT
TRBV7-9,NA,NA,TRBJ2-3,CASSAGPTSTDTQYF,TGTGCCAGCAGCGCGGGACCGACGAGCACAGATACGCAGTATTTT
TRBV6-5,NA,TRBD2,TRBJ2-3,CASSYGAGSTDTQYF,TGTGCCAGCAGTTACGGAGCGGGAAGCACAGATACGCAGTATTTT
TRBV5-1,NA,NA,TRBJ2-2,CASSSGSLVTGELFF,TGCGCCAGCTCCTCAGGGTCCCTAGTGACCGGGGAGCTGTTTTTT
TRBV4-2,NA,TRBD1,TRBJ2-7,CASSQDRGQGWREQYF,TGTGCCAGCAGCCAAGATAGGGGACAGGGGTGGAGGGAGCAGTACTTC
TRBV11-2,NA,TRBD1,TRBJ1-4,CASSLNLQGSNEKLFF,TGTGCCAGCAGCCTCAACCTACAGGGGTCTAATGAAAAACTGTTTTTT
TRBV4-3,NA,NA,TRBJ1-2,CASSQGGGFGYGYTF,TGCGCCAGCAGCCAAGGCGGGGGGTTCGGCTATGGCTACACCTTC
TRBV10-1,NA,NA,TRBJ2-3,CASSPTGGITDTQYF,TGCGCCAGCAGTCCCACTGGCGGGATCACAGATACGCAGTATTTT
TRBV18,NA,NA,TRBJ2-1,CASSPESVNNEQFF,TGTGCCAGCTCACCAGAGTCAGTCAACAATGAGCAGTTCTTC
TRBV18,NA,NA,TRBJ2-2,CASSPPSLTWSGELFF,TGTGCCAGCTCACCACCTAGCCTTACTTGGAGCGGGGAGCTGTTTTTT
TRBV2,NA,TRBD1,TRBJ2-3,CASSAGTGETDTQYF,TGTGCCAGCAGCGCCGGGACAGGGGAGACAGATACGCAGTATTTT
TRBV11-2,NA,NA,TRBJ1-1,CASRIAPKGLNTEAFF,TGTGCCAGCAGAATCGCCCCCAAGGGGCTGAACACTGAAGCTTTCTTT
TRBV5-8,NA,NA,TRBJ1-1,CASSLRLGLFLNTEAFF,TGTGCCAGCAGCTTGAGGTTGGGTCTATTCCTGAACACTGAAGCTTTCTTT
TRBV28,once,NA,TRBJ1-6,CASSLSLRLNSPLHF,TGTGCCAGCAGTTTATCCCTCAGGTTAAATTCACCCCTCCACTTT
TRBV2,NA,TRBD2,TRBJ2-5,CASSAERGGGETQYF,TGTGCCAGCAGTGCAGAGCGGGGGGGCGGAGAGACCCAGTACTTC
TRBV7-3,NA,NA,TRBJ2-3,CASSFNRADTQYF,TGTGCCAGCAGCTTTAACAGGGCAGATACGCAGTATTTT
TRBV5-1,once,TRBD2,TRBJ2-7,CASSWGDGGTYEQYF,TGCGCCAGCAGCTGGGGAGACGGGGGGACGTACGAGCAGTACTTC
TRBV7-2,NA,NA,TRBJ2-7,CASSLIERHRSEQYF,TGTGCCAGCAGCTTAATTGAGAGACACCGGAGCGAGCAGTACTTC
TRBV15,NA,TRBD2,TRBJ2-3,CATSRDGWLAGTDTQYF,TGTGCCACCAGCAGAGATGGTTGGCTAGCGGGCACAGATACGCAGTATTTT
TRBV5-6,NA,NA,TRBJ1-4,CASSFPSGVGEKLFF,TGTGCCAGCAGCTTTCCTTCGGGGGTGGGTGAAAAACTGTTTTTT
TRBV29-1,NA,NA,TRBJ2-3,CSAGVSSTDTQYF,TGCAGCGCCGGGGTGTCCAGCACAGATACGCAGTATTTT
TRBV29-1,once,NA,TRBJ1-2,CSVEEEARGYTF,TGCAGCGTTGAAGAGGAAGCACGAGGCTACACCTTC
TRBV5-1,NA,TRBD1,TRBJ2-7,CASSAGQVSYEQYF,TGCGCCAGCAGCGCCGGACAGGTCTCCTACGAGCAGTACTTC
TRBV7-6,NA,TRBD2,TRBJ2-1,CASSLVPAGGSESYNEQFF,TGTGCCAGCAGCTTAGTTCCAGCGGGAGGTAGCGAGTCCTACAATGAGCAGTTCTTC
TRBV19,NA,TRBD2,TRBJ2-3,CASSHAPSGSTDTQYF,TGTGCCAGTAGTCACGCCCCTAGCGGTAGCACAGATACGCAGTATTTT
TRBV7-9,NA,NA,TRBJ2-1,CASSPGGRVSYVNEQFF,TGTGCCAGCAGCCCAGGGGGGCGAGTCTCTTACGTCAATGAGCAGTTCTTC